These 23 T cell receptor beta chains originate from one sample sequenced in a study of blood T cell repertoires in COVID-19. TCRdb's copy holds only in-frame clones and misses some; the assay was immunoSEQ multiplex PCR. The repertoire holds some 330,000 clones, with about 87% as singletons. Sequenced sample: PBMCs or T cells enriched from blood (not recorded which). These receptors came from a man aged 40-55 years in a cohort exposed to, infected with or recovered from COVID-19 (not recorded which).

This chain uses TRBV4-1 with TRBJ1-2, with D perhaps TRBD1 (6 bases). The V gene's germline CDR1 is MGHRA and CDR2 YSYEKL. The CDR3 runs to 15 residues. Trimming removed 2 bases from V and 4 bases from J, with 14 bases in between. This CDR3 is CASSQPGQLLYGYTF. The CDR3 bases are TGCGCCAGCAGCCAACCCGGACAGTTACTCTATGGCTACACCTTC.

This clone was found once. The CDR3 bases are TGTGCCAGCAGTTTCAAAGCGGGTCAGACCTACAATGAGCAGTTCTTC. Its protein is CASSFKAGQTYNEQFF. V and J are TRBV27 and TRBJ2-1, with a tentative D call TRBD2 (6 bases). The germline CDR1 and CDR2 sequences are MNHEY and SMNVEV (reference sequence). The CDR3 runs to 16 residues. The V gene lost 3 bases and the J gene lost 2 bases, with 14 bases spanning the gap.

The chain has TRBV15 and TRBJ2-7, with a tentative D call TRBD1 (5 bases). This CDR3 contains 14 residues. V lost 1 base and J lost 5, with 12 bases in between. In germline, CDR1 is LNHNV, CDR2 YYDKDF (reference sequence). Here the CDR3 reads CATSRGAGINEQYF. CDR3 in DNA: TGTGCCACCAGCAGAGGGGCAGGGATTAACGAGCAGTACTTC.

The chain links TRBV10-2 to TRBJ2-3; TRBD1 aligns across 10 bases. V trimming: 3 bases; J trimming: 7 bases; junction bases outside the gene matches: 4. Germline CDR1 and CDR2: WSHSY and SAAADI. The CDR3 length is 14 residues. The CDR3 sequence is CASSEGTGVYTQYF. The CDR3 DNA reads TGCGCCAGCAGTGAAGGGACAGGGGTCTATACGCAGTATTTT.

The V gene is TRBV27, the J gene TRBJ2-7; D might be TRBD1 (6 bases). The germline V gene encodes CDR1 MNHEY and CDR2 SMNVEV (reference sequence). Trimming took 6 bases from V and 2 from J, leaving 17 bases between them. The CDR3 is made up of 15 amino acids. This CDR3 reads CASSGRTADPYEQYF. CDR3 sequence (DNA): TGTGCCAGCAGCGGACGGACAGCAGACCCCTACGAGCAGTACTTC.

The rearrangement links TRBV11-2 to TRBJ1-2; tentatively, D is TRBD1 (5 bases). The V end was cut by 2 bases, the J end by 3 bases, with 7 bases between. The CDR3 loop spans 13 amino acids. Germline V lookup: CDR1 SGHAT, CDR2 FQNNGV. In DNA form, the CDR3 reads TGTGCCAGCAGCTTAACAGGAGACTATGGCTACACCTTC. It translates to CASSLTGDYGYTF. Full variable domain (outside the CDR3, taken from reference TRBV11-2 and TRBJ1-2): EAGVAQSPRYKIIEKRQSVAFWCNPISGHATLYWYQQILGQGPKLLIQFQNNGVVDDSQLPKDRFSAERLKGVDSTLKIQPAKLEDSAVYLCASSLTGDYGYTFGSGTRLTVV.

This clone was seen only once. The gene calls are TRBV6-5 and TRBJ2-5; D uncertain. The CDR3 spans 13 residues. V shed 4 bases and J shed 2 bases, with 8 bases lying between them. Germline values: CDR1 MNHEY, CDR2 SVGAGI. The CDR3 loop reads CASSSARQETQYF. CDR3 in DNA: TGTGCCAGCAGTTCCGCTAGGCAAGAGACCCAGTACTTC.

This clone was recorded only once. The rearrangement joins TRBV5-8 to TRBJ2-7; D possibly corresponds to TRBD2 (6 bases). The V gene lost 4 bases and the J gene lost 0 bases, with 20 bases spanning the gap. CDR1 and CDR2 (germline): SGHTS, YDEGEE. The CDR3 has 17 residues. CDR3 protein: CASSPTKLASSSYEQYF. The CDR3 DNA follows: TGTGCCAGCAGCCCAACGAAGCTAGCGTCGAGCTCCTACGAGCAGTACTTC.

The chain joins TRBV28 to TRBJ1-2; 8 bases align to TRBD1. The CDR3 totals 16 residues. The V gene end was trimmed by 5 bases and the J gene end by 8 bases; junction bases not matched to a gene: 16. CDR1 and CDR2 (germline): MDHEN, SYDVKM. CDR3 DNA: TGTGCCAGCAGTCCAATCGACAGGGGTCCTAGGCGGGGCTACACCTTC. Protein: CASSPIDRGPRRGYTF.

The chain is built from TRBV18 and TRBJ2-7, with 7 bases fitting TRBD2. Germline lookup yields CDR1 KGHSH and CDR2 LQKENI. The J segment lost 0 bases and the V segment lost 1 base, leaving 6 bases of the junction unmatched. The CDR3 spans 16 residues. The DNA for the CDR3 is TGTGCCAGCTCACCACAGGTAGCGGGTAGCTCCTACGAGCAGTACTTC. Translated, it gives CASSPQVAGSSYEQYF.

This clone was counted a single time. V is TRBV2 and J is TRBJ1-2, with TRBD1 matching over 8 bases. This CDR3 has 15 amino acids. V shed 3 bases and J 5 bases; nucleotides not matched to a gene: 8. From germline, CDR1 is SNHLY and CDR2 FYNNEI. Here the CDR3 DNA reads TGTGCCAGCAGTGATAATGGGGGGACAGGATATGGCTACACCTTC. It encodes CASSDNGGTGYGYTF.

This clone was detected only once. This same CDR3 is encoded by further DNA sequences in the sample. This chain uses TRBV30 with TRBJ1-5; D is possibly TRBD1 (6 bases). The CDR3 spans 13 residues. Germline V gene lookup returns CDR1 GTSNPN and CDR2 SVGIG (reference sequence). With 2 bases removed from V and 2 bases from J, the gap between germline ends came to 7 bases. The CDR3 protein is CAWSRQGNQPQHF. CDR3 in DNA: TGTGCCTGGAGTAGACAGGGCAATCAGCCCCAGCATTTT.

The DNA for the CDR3 is TGTGCCAGCAGTTCTCCCCCCAGGGGGAACACTGAAGCTTTCTTT. Translated: CASSSPPRGNTEAFF. The chain has TRBV27 and TRBJ1-1, with a weak D call TRBD1 (6 bases). V was clipped by 4 bases and J by 1 base, with 13 bases between them. The CDR3 has 15 residues. Germline CDR1 MNHEY, CDR2 SMNVEV (reference sequence).

The chain uses TRBV5-1 and TRBJ2-3; unclear D gene. The CDR3 is 14 residues long. With 2 bases removed from V and 0 bases from J, the gap between germline ends came to 7 bases. Germline CDR1 and CDR2: SGHRS and YFSETQ. CDR3 DNA sequence: TGCGCCAGCAGCTTCTTACGGAGCACAGATACGCAGTATTTT. Its translation: CASSFLRSTDTQYF.

The chain combines TRBV3-1 (or the pseudogene TRBV3-2) with TRBJ2-7; 8 bases are a match to TRBD2. The CDR3 consists of 15 residues. Per the germline V gene, CDR1 is LGHDT and CDR2 is YNNKEL (reference sequence). V trimming: 3 bases; J trimming: 1 base; junction bases outside the gene matches: 5. The CDR3 protein is CASSQGLEGSYEQYF. The CDR3, as DNA: TGTGCCAGCAGCCAGGGACTAGAAGGTTCCTACGAGCAGTACTTC.

The chain has TRBV2 and TRBJ2-5; 9 positions agree with TRBD1. Trimming took 5 bases from V and 6 from J; bases not matched to a gene: 10. The CDR3 spans 15 residues. Looked up from germline, CDR1 is SNHLY and CDR2 is FYNNEI. The DNA of the CDR3 is TGTGCCAGCAGTCAGGAAGGACAGGGGACAAAGACCCAGTACTTC. Protein product: CASSQEGQGTKTQYF.

The chain has TRBV4-1 and TRBJ2-3, with TRBD2 matching over 11 bases. Per the germline V gene, CDR1 is MGHRA and CDR2 is YSYEKL. CDR3 length: 19 amino acids. Trimming removed 4 bases from V and 0 bases from J; junction bases left unmatched: 12. The CDR3 DNA follows: TGCGCCAGCAGCCTGGGGGGGACTAGCGGAGCCGGGAGCACAGATACGCAGTATTTT. It encodes CASSLGGTSGAGSTDTQYF.

CDR3 sequence (DNA): TGTGCCTGGGGCCCACTCCGGGACAGGGGGCTTGGCTACACCTTC. It codes for CAWGPLRDRGLGYTF. V gene TRBV30 combines with J gene TRBJ1-2; TRBD1 aligns across 12 bases. This CDR3 has 15 amino acids. With V trimmed by 5 bases and J by 7 bases, 11 bases remained unmatched. Germline V gene lookup returns CDR1 GTSNPN and CDR2 SVGIG (reference sequence).

The chain combines TRBV29-1 with TRBJ1-2, with D perhaps matching TRBD1 (6 bases). CDR3 size: 13 residues. Trimming left V 1 base short and J 7 bases short, with 13 bases between. Germline V gene sequence: CDR1 SQVTM, CDR2 ANQGSEA. The CDR3 DNA reads as TGCAGCGTTGAAGCAACAGGGCGTGTTGGCTACACCTTC. Residues: CSVEATGRVGYTF.

The chain couples TRBV29-1 to TRBJ2-2, with 9 positions matching TRBD1. Germline V CDR1 and CDR2: SQVTM, ANQGSEA. This CDR3 has 15 amino acids. The J segment lost 5 bases and the V segment lost 7 bases, leaving 11 bases of the junction unmatched. The CDR3 sequence: CSAQIRQGGTGELFF. CDR3 bases: TGCAGCGCTCAAATACGACAGGGGGGAACCGGGGAGCTGTTTTTT.

The chain recombines TRBV15 with TRBJ2-7, with a possible D match to TRBD1 (6 bases). V was pared by 2 bases and J by 5 bases, with 16 bases between. The germline CDR1 and CDR2 sequences are LNHNV and YYDKDF (reference sequence). CDR3 length: 15 residues. CDR3 sequence reads: CATSRPEGGVHEQYF. CDR3 in DNA: TGTGCCACCAGCAGACCGGAAGGGGGTGTCCACGAGCAGTACTTC.

This clone occurred once. The chain couples TRBV3-1 (or the pseudogene TRBV3-2) to TRBJ1-1; tentative D call: TRBD1 (6 bases). V lost 8 bases and J 4 bases, leaving 14 bases between the germline ends. Germline-derived CDR1 and CDR2 are LGHDT and YNNKEL (reference sequence). CDR3 length equals 13 residues. The DNA of the CDR3 is TGTGCCAGCGCTCTATCAGGGGCCACTGAAGCTTTCTTT. It specifies CASALSGATEAFF.

The CDR3 sequence: CSASSGQGIDEQYF. The CDR3, as DNA: TGCAGTGCTAGTTCGGGACAGGGGATCGACGAGCAGTACTTC. The chain combines TRBV20-1 with TRBJ2-7, with 10 nucleotides matching TRBD1. CDR1 and CDR2 (germline): DFQATT, SNEGSKA (reference sequence). The trim removed 3 bases at V and 5 bases at J, leaving 7 bases unmatched. The CDR3 loop spans 14 amino acids.